Listed here are 25 T cell receptor beta chains from one sample, sequenced in a study of graft-versus-host responses after intestinal transplantation. Profiled with immunoSEQ multiplex PCR; TCRdb holds only in-frame clones, not every one. Here the sample spans some 90,000 clones, roughly 92% being singletons. These receptors lack a known antigen. The sequencing used unstimulated CD4+ T cells sorted from spleen or lymph node cells, collected before intestinal transplant. The receptors stem from a human donor who received an intestinal transplant.

This chain uses TRBV19 with TRBJ1-5; TRBD1 is a possible D gene (6 bases). Germline V lookup: CDR1 LNHDA, CDR2 SQIVND (reference sequence). V was trimmed by 3 bases and J by 6 bases, leaving 12 bases between them. CDR3 size: 14 residues. The CDR3 sequence: CASSIAGARQPQHF. CDR3 in DNA: TGTGCCAGTAGTATTGCGGGGGCGCGTCAGCCCCAGCATTTT.

The CDR3 DNA is TGTGCCAGTAGTATGGATGGACAGCGCAGGGGGATAAGGAACATTCAGTACTTC. As protein: CASSMDGQRRGIRNIQYF. This sequence joins TRBV19 and TRBJ2-4, with 7 bases matching TRBD1. Germline assignment: CDR1 LNHDA and CDR2 SQIVND (reference sequence). The V gene end was trimmed by 3 bases and the J gene end by 7 bases; junction bases not matched to a gene: 18. This CDR3 has 18 residues.

Here the CDR3 DNA reads TGTGCCAGCAGCTTAGCCCGTAGCAATCAGCCCCAGCATTTT. Translation gives CASSLARSNQPQHF. V usage is TRBV7-8 and J usage is TRBJ1-5; D gene uncertain. CDR1 SGHVS and CDR2 FQNEAQ come from the germline V gene. V lost 0 bases to trimming and J lost 0 bases, with 3 bases between them. This CDR3 has 14 amino acids.

This clone was seen only once. The chain has TRBV7-2 and TRBJ2-1; D gene ambiguous. The germline V gene encodes CDR1 SGHTA and CDR2 FQGNSA. The CDR3 covers 13 residues. Trimming removed 3 bases at V and 5 bases at J, with 8 bases between. For the CDR3, the DNA is TGTGCCAGCAGCTTTTTCTTAGACAATGAGCAGTTCTTC. It yields the protein CASSFFLDNEQFF.

The chain links TRBV27 to TRBJ2-2, with 7 bases lining up with TRBD2. CDR1 is MNHEY and CDR2 is SMNVEV in the germline V gene (reference sequence). This CDR3 comprises 15 residues. The J segment lost 5 bases and the V segment lost 7 bases, leaving 10 bases of the junction unmatched. The CDR3 loop reads CASTYREARTGELFF. The CDR3 coding sequence is TGTGCCAGCACTTACCGGGAGGCCCGGACCGGGGAGCTGTTTTTT.

The rearrangement links TRBV30 to TRBJ2-7; 9 positions match TRBD1. CDR3 length: 14 residues. Trimming at V came to 3 bases and at J to 4 bases, leaving 7 bases not matched to a gene. From germline, CDR1 is GTSNPN and CDR2 SVGIG (reference sequence). In DNA form, the CDR3 reads TGTGCCTGGAGCCGGGACAGGGTTTTTTACGAGCAGTACTTC. Residues: CAWSRDRVFYEQYF.

The chain links TRBV29-1 to TRBJ1-5; D gene unclear. Germline CDR1 SQVTM, CDR2 ANQGSEA. The CDR3 contains 14 residues. Trimming left V 4 bases short and J 5 bases short, with 15 bases between. Here the CDR3 reads CSVGGTAPDQPQHF. CDR3 sequence (DNA): TGCAGCGTTGGTGGCACGGCACCCGATCAGCCCCAGCATTTT.

The chain combines TRBV11-2 with TRBJ2-4; maybe TRBD1 (7 bases). CDR3 size: 20 residues. Trimming took off 0 bases at V and 3 bases at J, with 24 bases between the two ends. Germline V CDR1 and CDR2: SGHAT, FQNNGV. The CDR3 loop is CASSLESGGITPGGKNIQYF. CDR3 coding DNA: TGTGCCAGCAGCTTAGAGTCCGGCGGGATTACACCAGGGGGCAAAAACATTCAGTACTTC.

This rearrangement joins TRBV15 to TRBJ2-7; 8 positions match TRBD2. CDR1 is LNHNV, CDR2 YYDKDF, per germline (reference sequence). Losses at the gene ends were 0 bases for V and 3 bases for J; bases not matched to a gene: 22. The CDR3 covers 21 residues. DNA of the CDR3: TGTGCCACCAGCAGAGACTATTCAGGCAAAACAAAGCGGGAGTTGGGCTACGAGCAGTACTTC. Translated: CATSRDYSGKTKRELGYEQYF.

This clone occurred once. Here the CDR3 reads CASRRSSEQYF. The CDR3 DNA reads TGTGCCAGCAGGCGCAGTTCCGAGCAGTACTTC. The chain carries TRBV27 and TRBJ2-7, with no clear D. Per the germline V gene, CDR1 is MNHEY and CDR2 is SMNVEV (reference sequence). The CDR3 contains 11 residues. Trimming removed 6 bases at V and 6 bases at J, with 9 bases between.

The J gene is TRBJ2-1, the V gene TRBV11-3; D is unresolved. In germline, CDR1 is SGHNT, CDR2 YENEEA. V was shortened by 1 base and J by 3 bases, with 7 bases between the two germline ends. CDR3 length: 14 residues. This CDR3 reads CASSLGTNYNEQFF. The CDR3 DNA follows: TGTGCCAGCAGCTTAGGCACTAACTACAATGAGCAGTTCTTC. Full variable domain (remainder filled in from reference TRBV11-3 and TRBJ2-1): EAGVVQSPRYKIIEKKQPVAFWCNPISGHNTLYWYLQNLGQGPELLIRYENEEAVDDSQLPKDRFSAERLKGVDSTLKIQPAELGDSAVYLCASSLGTNYNEQFFGPGTRLTVL.

In its sample, this clone was seen once. This chain joins TRBV30 and TRBJ2-7, with TRBD2 identical over 11 bases. The CDR3 has 15 amino acids. CDR1 GTSNPN and CDR2 SVGIG come from the germline V gene (reference sequence). After removal of 5 bases from V and 3 bases from J, the junction contained 9 bases not matched to a gene. The CDR3: CAWSPGTSGFYEQYF. In DNA form, the CDR3 reads TGTGCCTGGTCACCCGGGACTAGCGGATTCTACGAGCAGTACTTC.

The CDR3 sequence: CASSPLFPGVTGELFF. The DNA of the CDR3 is TGTGCCAGCTCACCACTTTTTCCGGGAGTCACCGGGGAGCTGTTTTTT. This chain joins TRBV18 and TRBJ2-2; weak D call: TRBD2 (6 bases). The germline V gene has CDR1 KGHSH and CDR2 LQKENI. The CDR3 totals 16 residues. V lost 1 base, J lost 4 bases, and 13 bases lay in between.

The CDR3, as DNA: TGTGCCAGCAGTGCCCCCCTCTATTCACCCCTCCACTTT. Translation gives CASSAPLYSPLHF. V is TRBV28 and J is TRBJ1-6, with D uncertain. The CDR3 spans 13 residues. V was clipped by 5 bases and J by 8 bases, with 10 bases between them. Germline V gene lookup returns CDR1 MDHEN and CDR2 SYDVKM.

This chain connects TRBV14 to TRBJ2-5, with TRBD1 identical over 9 bases. Germline V gene lookup returns CDR1 SGHDN and CDR2 FVKESK. The V segment lost 0 bases and the J segment 1 base; nucleotides outside the gene matches: 12. This CDR3 spans 19 amino acids. The CDR3 DNA reads as TGTGCCAGCAGCCAAGATCCCCGGCACAGGGGGCCATTCCAAGAGACCCAGTACTTC. This codes for CASSQDPRHRGPFQETQYF.

The rearrangement links TRBV5-1 to TRBJ2-2, with TRBD2 matching over 10 bases. V lost 4 bases, J lost 6 bases, and 9 bases stayed unmatched. Germline V gene lookup returns CDR1 SGHRS and CDR2 YFSETQ. This CDR3 region has 16 residues. CDR3 region: CASSTGLAILPGELFF. In nucleotides, the CDR3 is TGCGCCAGCAGCACGGGACTAGCGATTTTACCCGGGGAGCTGTTTTTT.

The V and J genes are TRBV13 and TRBJ2-3, with TRBD1 matching over 9 bases. Germline CDR1 and CDR2: PRHDT and FYEKMQ (reference sequence). Unmatched junction bases numbered 10, after V lost 5 bases and J lost 4 bases. There are 16 residues in the CDR3. CDR3 in DNA: TGTGCCAGCAGCCCGGCCGGGACAGGGAGAGCAGATACGCAGTATTTT. Translating it yields CASSPAGTGRADTQYF.

The chain employs TRBV2 and TRBJ2-5; 8 bases agree with TRBD2. CDR1 is SNHLY and CDR2 is FYNNEI in the germline V gene. V shed 3 bases, J shed 4 bases, and the junction held 7 bases outside the gene matches. The length of the CDR3 is 15 residues. The CDR3 DNA reads TGTGCCAGCAGTGATCCAGCGGGAGTCCGAGAGACCCAGTACTTC. This sequence encodes CASSDPAGVRETQYF.

This clone was picked up one time. V usage is TRBV5-1 and J usage is TRBJ2-3; D remains unclear. Trimming pared 4 bases from V and 0 bases from J, leaving 3 bases between. CDR3 length: 12 residues. Germline V gives CDR1 SGHRS, CDR2 YFSETQ. DNA of the CDR3: TGCGCCAGCAGCACTAGCACAGATACGCAGTATTTT. It translates to CASSTSTDTQYF.

The rearrangement uses TRBV11-1 and TRBJ2-7; 7 bases are shared with TRBD1. The V gene's germline CDR1 is SGHAT and CDR2 FQDESV (reference sequence). The CDR3 totals 12 residues. V lost 5 bases, J lost 3 bases, and 1 base stayed unmatched. This chain's CDR3 is CASSRQGYEQYF. The DNA for the CDR3 is TGTGCCAGCAGCCGACAGGGCTACGAGCAGTACTTC.

V is TRBV28 and J is TRBJ1-6; no clear D. The CDR3 runs to 14 residues. Trimming removed 3 bases from V and 5 bases from J, with 8 bases in between. The germline V gene encodes CDR1 MDHEN and CDR2 SYDVKM. The CDR3 sequence: CASSFPVNNSPLHF. CDR3 DNA sequence: TGTGCCAGCAGTTTCCCCGTGAATAATTCACCCCTCCACTTT.

The V and J genes are TRBV18 and TRBJ2-1; TRBD2 matches 7 bases. The CDR3 totals 17 residues. After removal of 1 base from V and 4 bases from J, the junction contained 10 bases not matched to a gene. Germline CDR1 is KGHSH and CDR2 is LQKENI. The CDR3 here is CASSPRGREAGYNEQFF. The CDR3 region has the DNA TGTGCCAGCTCACCACGAGGTCGGGAGGCGGGATACAATGAGCAGTTCTTC.

V is TRBV19 and J is TRBJ2-2; possibly TRBD2 for D (5 bases). This CDR3 comprises 15 residues. Trimming took off 6 bases at V and 7 bases at J, with 18 bases between the two ends. CDR1 and CDR2 from the germline V gene are LNHDA and SQIVND (reference sequence). This CDR3 is CASSPHASWVGELFF. CDR3 sequence (DNA): TGTGCCAGTAGCCCCCACGCTAGCTGGGTCGGGGAGCTGTTTTTT.

V gene TRBV5-1 combines with J gene TRBJ1-1, with TRBD1 matching 8 bases. The CDR3 consists of 14 residues. The V and J ends lost 4 bases and 0 bases, in that order; junction bases with no gene match: 2. The germline V gene encodes CDR1 SGHRS and CDR2 YFSETQ. As DNA, the CDR3 is TGCGCCAGCAGCCAGACAGGGGTGAACACTGAAGCTTTCTTT. Translation gives CASSQTGVNTEAFF.

The rearrangement uses TRBV5-1 and TRBJ2-2; D is perhaps TRBD2 (5 bases). Germline V gene data show CDR1 as SGHRS and CDR2 as YFSETQ. V was cut by 4 bases and J by 3 bases, with 13 bases left in between. The CDR3 consists of 15 residues. CDR3 sequence: CASSPGRGDTGELFF. The CDR3 DNA reads TGCGCCAGCAGCCCCGGCCGGGGTGACACCGGGGAGCTGTTTTTT.